What follows are 24 T cell receptor beta chains derived from one specimen sequenced in a study of blood T cell repertoires in COVID-19. Some clones are missing from TCRdb's copy, which holds only in-frame ones; the method was immunoSEQ multiplex PCR. Altogether tens of thousands of clones are present, about 84% being singletons, with the ten largest covering approximately 8.3%. The sequencing input was peripheral blood. The source of these receptors is a man aged 60 to 69 with acute or convalescent COVID-19.

This clone was seen a few times. The rearrangement uses TRBV6-6 and TRBJ2-3; 15 nucleotides match TRBD2. The CDR3 contains 16 residues. CDR1 is MNHNY, CDR2 SVGAGI, per germline (reference sequence). The V segment lost 6 bases and the J segment 6 bases; nucleotides outside the gene matches: 7. The CDR3 DNA follows: TGTGCCAGCAGCCCGGGACTAGCGGGGGGTTGGGATACGCAGTATTTT. Protein sequence: CASSPGLAGGWDTQYF.

This chain uses TRBV9 with TRBJ1-1, with 9 bases fitting TRBD1. The CDR3 spans 13 residues. V was clipped by 7 bases and J by 3 bases; unmatched bases: 4. Germline loops: CDR1 SGDLS, CDR2 YYNGEE. CDR3 protein: CASAQGADTEAFF. The CDR3 nucleotides are TGTGCCAGCGCACAGGGGGCGGACACTGAAGCTTTCTTT.

V and J are TRBV5-8 and TRBJ1-1; D remains ambiguous. The germline CDR1 and CDR2 sequences are SGHTS and YDEGEE. CDR3 length: 12 amino acids. V lost 2 bases, J lost 8 bases, and 10 bases lay in between. The CDR3 coding sequence is TGTGCCAGCAGCTTACCTAGGCTAGAAGCTTTCTTT. Amino acids: CASSLPRLEAFF. Full variable domain (rest looked up from reference TRBV5-8 and TRBJ1-1): EAGVTQSPTHLIKTRGQQATLRCSPISGHTSVYWYQQALGLGLQFLLWYDEGEERNRGNFPPRFSGRQFPNYSSELNVNALELEDSALYLCASSLPRLEAFFGQGTRLTVV.

V usage is TRBV4-1 and J usage is TRBJ1-6; D remains ambiguous. The CDR3 has 19 amino acids. Germline-derived CDR1 and CDR2 are MGHRA and YSYEKL. Trimming removed 0 bases from V and 0 bases from J, with 15 bases in between. The CDR3 DNA sequence: TGCGCCAGCAGCCAAGATGGTAAGCGAGAACGCTCCTATAATTCACCCCTCCACTTT. As protein: CASSQDGKRERSYNSPLHF.

This clone was recorded only once. The chain is built from TRBV10-3 and TRBJ1-1, with 7 nucleotides matching TRBD1. The ends lost 3 bases at V and 0 bases at J; junction bases unmatched: 10. CDR3 length: 17 amino acids. Per the germline V gene, CDR1 is ENHRY and CDR2 is SYGVKD. In DNA form, the CDR3 reads TGTGCCATCAGTGACCGCGCTTCGGGACAGTTGAACACTGAAGCTTTCTTT. Translating gives CAISDRASGQLNTEAFF.

The chain joins TRBV5-1 to TRBJ2-1, with 8 nucleotides matching TRBD1. The V gene end was trimmed by 6 bases and the J gene end by 7 bases; junction bases not matched to a gene: 9. Germline-derived CDR1 and CDR2 are SGHRS and YFSETQ. The CDR3 runs to 14 residues. The CDR3 loop is CASTRTGSGNEQFF. The DNA of the CDR3 is TGCGCCAGCACCAGGACAGGGAGTGGAAATGAGCAGTTCTTC. Complete variable domain (other parts from reference TRBV5-1 and TRBJ2-1): KAGVTQTPRYLIKTRGQQVTLSCSPISGHRSVSWYQQTPGQGLQFLFEYFSETQRNKGNFPGRFSGRQFSNSRSEMNVSTLELGDSALYLCASTRTGSGNEQFFGPGTRLTVL.

The J gene is TRBJ1-1, the V gene TRBV6-5; 8 nucleotides agree with TRBD1. V gave up 7 bases and J gave up 3 bases; unmatched junction bases: 4. Germline V lookup: CDR1 MNHEY, CDR2 SVGAGI. This CDR3 comprises 13 residues. The CDR3 DNA reads as TGTGCCAGCACCAGGGACAGGTACACTGAAGCTTTCTTT. It translates to CASTRDRYTEAFF.

The chain is built from TRBV2 and TRBJ2-7; 8 bases are shared with TRBD1. CDR3 length equals 14 residues. Germline V gene sequence: CDR1 SNHLY, CDR2 FYNNEI. Losses at the gene ends were 6 bases for V and 1 base for J; bases not matched to a gene: 5. CDR3 protein: CASRWDRRSYEQYF. The DNA for the CDR3 is TGTGCCAGCAGATGGGACAGGCGATCCTACGAGCAGTACTTC. The variable domain in full, with the rest retrieved from reference TRBV2 and TRBJ2-7, is EPEVTQTPSHQVTQMGQEVILRCVPISNHLYFYWYRQILGQKVEFLVSFYNNEISEKSEIFDDQFSVERPDGSNFTLKIRSTKLEDSAMYFCASRWDRRSYEQYFGPGTRLTVT.

This chain links TRBV21-1 with TRBJ2-7; TRBD1, the table's D call, lacks a check against the DNA. TRBV21-1 is noted as a pseudogene. This CDR3 contains 18 residues. CDR3 DNA: TGTGCCAGCAGCAAATATGGTGAGACAGGGGTTTCCACCTACGAGCAGTACTTC. Translating gives CASSKYGETGVSTYEQYF.

V and J are TRBV2 and TRBJ2-2, with 9 bases aligning to TRBD2. CDR1 SNHLY and CDR2 FYNNEI come from the germline V gene. CDR3 length: 15 amino acids. V lost 5 bases, J lost 5 bases, and 6 bases stayed unmatched. The CDR3 loop is CASSTSGGTTGELFF. As DNA, the CDR3 is TGTGCCAGCAGTACAAGCGGGGGGACGACCGGGGAGCTGTTTTTT.

The chain combines TRBV7-2 with TRBJ1-2; 7 bases are shared with TRBD1. Losses at the gene ends were 5 bases for V and 2 bases for J; bases not matched to a gene: 5. There are 14 residues in the CDR3. The germline V gene has CDR1 SGHTA and CDR2 FQGNSA. The CDR3 region is CASSIRDSNYGYTF. Written as DNA, the CDR3 is TGTGCCAGCAGCATCCGGGACAGCAACTATGGCTACACCTTC.

This chain uses TRBV10-3 with TRBJ1-1, with 7 nucleotides matching TRBD1. The ends lost 0 bases at V and 0 bases at J; junction bases unmatched: 4. The CDR3 is 16 amino acids. The germline CDR1 and CDR2 sequences are ENHRY and SYGVKD. The CDR3 region is CAISESGGQLNTEAFF. CDR3 nucleotides: TGTGCCATCAGTGAGTCGGGGGGACAGTTGAACACTGAAGCTTTCTTT.

This chain uses TRBV5-5 with TRBJ1-2, with 7 nucleotides matching TRBD1. The CDR3 is 13 residues long. The V gene's germline CDR1 is SGHKS and CDR2 YYEKEE (reference sequence). With V trimmed by 4 bases and J by 8 bases, 8 bases remained unmatched. CDR3 nucleotide sequence: TGTGCCAGCAGCAACAACAGGGGAGGCGGCTACACCTTC. It specifies CASSNNRGGGYTF.

This clone counts as medium-sized. The rearrangement uses TRBV27 and TRBJ2-7; 10 bases align to TRBD1. V lost 6 bases to trimming and J lost 6 bases; unmatched junction nucleotides: 8. CDR1 and CDR2 from the germline V gene are MNHEY and SMNVEV (reference sequence). The CDR3 consists of 14 residues. The CDR3 loop reads CASSWGTGDTEQYF. For the CDR3, the DNA is TGTGCCAGCAGCTGGGGGACAGGGGATACCGAGCAGTACTTC.

V gene TRBV7-9 combines with J gene TRBJ1-4, with 7 bases identical to TRBD1. The germline V gene has CDR1 SEHNR and CDR2 FQNEAQ (reference sequence). This CDR3 spans 15 amino acids. Trimming at V came to 6 bases and at J to 5 bases, leaving 9 bases not matched to a gene. The CDR3 region is CASRVTGTENEKLFF. The CDR3 DNA reads TGTGCCAGCAGAGTAACCGGGACAGAGAATGAAAAACTGTTTTTT. Combining the CDR3 with reference TRBV7-9 and TRBJ1-4 gives the whole variable domain DTGVSQNPRHKITKRGQNVTFRCDPISEHNRLYWYRQTLGQGPEFLTYFQNEAQLEKSRLLSDRFSAERPKGSFSTLEIQRTEQGDSAMYLCASRVTGTENEKLFFGSGTQLSVL.

This clone turned up a few times. This chain uses TRBV27 with TRBJ1-5, with unresolved D. CDR3 length: 13 amino acids. Germline CDR1 is MNHEY and CDR2 is SMNVEV (reference sequence). V shed 6 bases and J shed 4 bases, with 10 bases lying between them. The CDR3 here is CASSKLENQPQHF. The CDR3 region has the DNA TGTGCCAGCAGCAAACTAGAGAATCAGCCCCAGCATTTT.

The table lists this clone with a count of one. The J gene is TRBJ1-6, the V gene TRBV7-8, with 10 bases matching TRBD1. Losses at the gene ends were 4 bases for V and 9 bases for J; bases not matched to a gene: 6. Per germline, CDR1 SGHVS and CDR2 FQNEAQ. The CDR3 consists of 15 residues. The chain's CDR3 is CASSWGTGVVSPLHF. The CDR3 coding sequence is TGTGCCAGCAGCTGGGGGACAGGGGTTGTTTCACCCCTCCACTTT.

The CDR3 loop is CAWRVGLTPLLNTEAFF. The CDR3 coding sequence is TGTGCCTGGAGGGTTGGACTGACGCCTCTTCTGAACACTGAAGCTTTCTTT. The chain combines TRBV30 with TRBJ1-1; D not certain. The V gene's germline CDR1 is GTSNPN and CDR2 SVGIG (reference sequence). CDR3 length: 17 residues. V was pared by 3 bases and J by 0 bases, with 20 bases between.

The gene calls are TRBV2 and TRBJ1-1; D is unresolved. The CDR3 is 13 amino acids. The ends were cut back, 3 bases at V and 1 base at J, with 6 bases in the middle. CDR1 and CDR2 from the germline V gene are SNHLY and FYNNEI. The CDR3 is CASSDPRNTEAFF. The CDR3 DNA sequence: TGTGCCAGCAGTGACCCCAGGAACACTGAAGCTTTCTTT.

In its sample, this clone was seen a few times. CDR3 sequence (DNA): TGTGCCAGCAGCCTCAACCGGGACAACAATCAGCCCCAGCATTTT. It specifies CASSLNRDNNQPQHF. V usage is TRBV7-6 and J usage is TRBJ1-5, with D perhaps matching TRBD1 (6 bases). Trimming removed 5 bases from V and 3 bases from J, with 14 bases in between. The CDR3 has 15 residues. Germline assignment: CDR1 SGHVS and CDR2 FNYEAQ.

The chain has TRBV10-3 and TRBJ2-1; TRBD1 matches at 10 bases. The CDR3 length is 14 residues. V lost 10 bases and J lost 8; bases outside the gene matches: 11. Germline CDR1 and CDR2: ENHRY and SYGVKD. The CDR3 DNA sequence: TGTGCCACTTACCCGGGACAGGGGAGCGATGAGCAGTTCTTC. As protein: CATYPGQGSDEQFF.

The gene calls are TRBV19 and TRBJ1-3; D not certain. The germline V gene has CDR1 LNHDA and CDR2 SQIVND (reference sequence). The CDR3 is made up of 15 amino acids. The V and J ends lost 6 bases and 0 bases respectively, with 12 bases between them. For the CDR3, the DNA is TGTGCCAGTAGACCAGAAGTGGCCTCTGGAAACACCATATATTTT. This sequence encodes CASRPEVASGNTIYF.

The V and J genes are TRBV5-6 and TRBJ1-3, with D perhaps matching TRBD1 (5 bases). The germline V gene encodes CDR1 SGHDT and CDR2 YYEEEE. The CDR3 has 18 amino acids. V shed 0 bases and J shed 0 bases, with 16 bases lying between them. CDR3 sequence: CASSLGAGQFSSGNTIYF. The DNA for the CDR3 is TGTGCCAGCAGCTTGGGAGCGGGGCAGTTCAGCTCTGGAAACACCATATATTTT.

V gene TRBV29-1 combines with J gene TRBJ1-3, with TRBD1 identical over 9 bases. The CDR3 runs 14 residues. Per the germline V gene, CDR1 is SQVTM and CDR2 is ANQGSEA. V lost 7 bases, J lost 0 bases, and 4 bases stayed unmatched. The DNA for the CDR3 is TGCAGCGGGTCGACAGGGGGCTCTGGAAACACCATATATTTT. It yields the protein CSGSTGGSGNTIYF.